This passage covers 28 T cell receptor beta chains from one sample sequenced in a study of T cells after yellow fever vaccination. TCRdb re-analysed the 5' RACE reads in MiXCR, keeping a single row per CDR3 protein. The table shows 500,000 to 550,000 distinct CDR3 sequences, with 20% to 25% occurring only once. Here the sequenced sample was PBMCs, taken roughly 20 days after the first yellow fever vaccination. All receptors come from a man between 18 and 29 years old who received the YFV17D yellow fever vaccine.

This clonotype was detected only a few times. The CDR3 bases are TGTGCCAGCAGCTTAGGTCAGGTTTCCTATGGCTACACCTTC. Its protein product is CASSLGQVSYGYTF. The V and J genes are TRBV7-2 and TRBJ1-2; D gene unclear. The length of the CDR3 is 14 residues. Germline V gene data show CDR1 as SGHTA and CDR2 as FQGNSA. The V end was cut by 1 base, the J end by 4 bases, with 10 bases between. Using reference TRBV7-2 and TRBJ1-2 for the parts outside the CDR3, the full variable domain is GAGVSQSPSNKVTEKGKDVELRCDPISGHTALYWYRQSLGQGLEFLIYFQGNSAPDKSGLPSDRFSAERTGGSVSTLTIQRTQQEDSAVYLCASSLGQVSYGYTFGSGTRLTVV.

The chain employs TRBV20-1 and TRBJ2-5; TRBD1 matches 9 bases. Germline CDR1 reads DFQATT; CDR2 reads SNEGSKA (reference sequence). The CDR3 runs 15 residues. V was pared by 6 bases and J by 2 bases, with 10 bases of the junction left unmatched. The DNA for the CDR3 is TGCAGTGCCATCTCACCACAGGGGGCTCAAGAGACCCAGTACTTC. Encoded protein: CSAISPQGAQETQYF.

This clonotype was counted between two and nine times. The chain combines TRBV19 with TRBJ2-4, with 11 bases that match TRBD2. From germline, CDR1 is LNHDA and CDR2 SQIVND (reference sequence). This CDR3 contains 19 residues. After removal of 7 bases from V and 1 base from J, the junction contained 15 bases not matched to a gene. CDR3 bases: TGTGCCAGTAATCCCATAGGAGTAGCGGGGGGGATGGCCAAAAACATTCAGTACTTC. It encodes CASNPIGVAGGMAKNIQYF.

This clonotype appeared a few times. CDR3 DNA sequence: TGCGCCAGCAGAGCAGGAAAAGAGACCCAGTACTTC. Residues: CASRAGKETQYF. The chain combines TRBV5-1 with TRBJ2-5; no clear D. The CDR3 runs to 12 residues. Trimming shortened V by 5 bases and J by 3 bases, and 8 bases separated the two germline ends. The germline gives CDR1 SGHRS, CDR2 YFSETQ.

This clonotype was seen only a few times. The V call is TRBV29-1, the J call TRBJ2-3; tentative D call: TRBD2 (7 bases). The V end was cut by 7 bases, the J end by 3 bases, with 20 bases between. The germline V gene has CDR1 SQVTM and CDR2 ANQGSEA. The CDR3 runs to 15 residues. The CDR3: CSAHQGGGATDTQYF. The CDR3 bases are TGCAGCGCACACCAGGGAGGGGGGGCAACAGATACGCAGTATTTT.

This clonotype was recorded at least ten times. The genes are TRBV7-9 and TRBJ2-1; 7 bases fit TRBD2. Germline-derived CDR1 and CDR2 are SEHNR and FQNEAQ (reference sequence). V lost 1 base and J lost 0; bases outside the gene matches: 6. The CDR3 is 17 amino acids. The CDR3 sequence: CASSLVGGGSSYNEQFF. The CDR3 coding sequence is TGTGCCAGCAGCTTAGTCGGCGGGGGTAGCTCCTACAATGAGCAGTTCTTC.

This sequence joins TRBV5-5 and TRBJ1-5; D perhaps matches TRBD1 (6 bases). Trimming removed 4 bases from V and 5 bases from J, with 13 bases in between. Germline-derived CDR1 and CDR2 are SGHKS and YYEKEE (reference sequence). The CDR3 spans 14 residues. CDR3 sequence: CASSLSTGHQPQHF. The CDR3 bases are TGTGCCAGCAGCCTGTCGACAGGACATCAGCCCCAGCATTTT.

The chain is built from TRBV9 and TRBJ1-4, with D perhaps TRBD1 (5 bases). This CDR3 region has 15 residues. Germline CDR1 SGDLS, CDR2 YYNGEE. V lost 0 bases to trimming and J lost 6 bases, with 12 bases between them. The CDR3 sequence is CASSVGPRDYEKLFF. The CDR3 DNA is TGTGCCAGCAGCGTAGGTCCCAGGGATTATGAAAAACTGTTTTTT. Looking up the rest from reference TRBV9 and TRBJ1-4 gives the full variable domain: DSGVTQTPKHLITATGQRVTLRCSPRSGDLSVYWYQQSLDQGLQFLIQYYNGEERAKGNILERFSAQQFPDLHSELNLSSLELGDSALYFCASSVGPRDYEKLFFGSGTQLSVL.

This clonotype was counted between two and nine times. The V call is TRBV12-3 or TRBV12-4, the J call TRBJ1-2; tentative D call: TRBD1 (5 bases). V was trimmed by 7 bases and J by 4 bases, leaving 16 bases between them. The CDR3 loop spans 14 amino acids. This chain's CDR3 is CASTRKGFSYGYTF. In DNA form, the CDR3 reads TGTGCCAGCACTCGAAAGGGGTTCAGCTATGGCTACACCTTC.

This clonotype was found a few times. The CDR3 spells CSAREAFF. The CDR3 coding sequence is TGCAGTGCTAGAGAAGCTTTCTTT. The chain employs TRBV20-1 and TRBJ1-1; no clear D gene. This CDR3 region has 8 residues. V lost 0 bases to trimming and J lost 10 bases, with 0 bases between them. Germline CDR1 and CDR2: DFQATT and SNEGSKA (reference sequence).

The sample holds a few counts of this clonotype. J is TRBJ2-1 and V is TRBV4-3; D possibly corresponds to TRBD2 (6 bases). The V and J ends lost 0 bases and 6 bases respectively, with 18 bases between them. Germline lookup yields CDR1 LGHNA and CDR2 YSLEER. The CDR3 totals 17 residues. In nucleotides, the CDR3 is TGCGCCAGCAGCCAAGATGGCGGGACTCTAACCTTCAATGAGCAGTTCTTC. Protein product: CASSQDGGTLTFNEQFF.

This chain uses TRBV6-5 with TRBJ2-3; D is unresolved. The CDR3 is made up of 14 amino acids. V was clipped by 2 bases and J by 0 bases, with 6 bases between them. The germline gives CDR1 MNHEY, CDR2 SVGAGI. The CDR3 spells CASSYGRSTDTQYF. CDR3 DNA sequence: TGTGCCAGCAGTTACGGCAGAAGCACAGATACGCAGTATTTT.

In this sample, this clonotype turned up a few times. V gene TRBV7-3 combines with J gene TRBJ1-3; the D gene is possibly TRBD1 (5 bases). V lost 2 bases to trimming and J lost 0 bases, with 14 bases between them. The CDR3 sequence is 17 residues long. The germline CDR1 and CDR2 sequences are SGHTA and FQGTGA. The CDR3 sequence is CASSLLPGTFSGNTIYF. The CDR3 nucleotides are TGTGCCAGCAGCTTATTGCCCGGGACCTTCTCTGGAAACACCATATATTTT.

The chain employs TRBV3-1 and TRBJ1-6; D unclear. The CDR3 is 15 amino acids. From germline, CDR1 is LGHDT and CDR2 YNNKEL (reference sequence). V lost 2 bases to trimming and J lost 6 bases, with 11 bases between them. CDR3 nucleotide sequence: TGTGCCAGCAGCCAACCTGACGGGTTTAATTCACCCCTCCACTTT. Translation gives CASSQPDGFNSPLHF.

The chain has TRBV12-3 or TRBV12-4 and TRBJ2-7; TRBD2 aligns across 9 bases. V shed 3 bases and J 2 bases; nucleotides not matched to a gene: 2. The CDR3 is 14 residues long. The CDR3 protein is CASSFSGGPYEQYF. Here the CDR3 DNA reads TGTGCCAGCAGTTTTAGCGGGGGCCCCTACGAGCAGTACTTC.

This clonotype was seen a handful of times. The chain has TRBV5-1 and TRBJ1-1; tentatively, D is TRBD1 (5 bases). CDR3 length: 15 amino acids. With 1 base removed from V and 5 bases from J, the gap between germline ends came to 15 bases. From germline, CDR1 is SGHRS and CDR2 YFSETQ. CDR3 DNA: TGCGCCAGCAGCTTGTGGGGCTTTTCGACGACTGAAGCTTTCTTT. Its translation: CASSLWGFSTTEAFF.

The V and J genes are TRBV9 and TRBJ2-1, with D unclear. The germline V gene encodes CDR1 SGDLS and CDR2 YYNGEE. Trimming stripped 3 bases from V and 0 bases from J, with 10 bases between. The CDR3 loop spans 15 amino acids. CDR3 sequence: CASSGRASSYNEQFF. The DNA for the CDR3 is TGTGCCAGCAGCGGCCGGGCGAGCTCCTACAATGAGCAGTTCTTC.

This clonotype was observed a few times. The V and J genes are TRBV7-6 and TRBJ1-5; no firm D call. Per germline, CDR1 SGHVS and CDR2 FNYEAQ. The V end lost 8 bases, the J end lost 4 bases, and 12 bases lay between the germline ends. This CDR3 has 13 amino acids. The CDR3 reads CASGLLGNQPQHF. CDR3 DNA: TGTGCCAGCGGTCTCTTGGGAAATCAGCCCCAGCATTTT.

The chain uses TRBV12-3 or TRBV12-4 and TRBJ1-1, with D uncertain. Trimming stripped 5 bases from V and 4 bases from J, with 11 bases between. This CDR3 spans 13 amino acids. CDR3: CASSPNMLTEAFF. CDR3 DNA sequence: TGTGCCAGCAGTCCCAATATGCTCACTGAAGCTTTCTTT.

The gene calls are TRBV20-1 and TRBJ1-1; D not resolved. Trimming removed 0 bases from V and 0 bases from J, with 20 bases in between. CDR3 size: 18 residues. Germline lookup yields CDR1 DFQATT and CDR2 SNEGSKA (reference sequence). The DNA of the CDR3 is TGCAGTGCTAGAGATCGGAGTAGGTCGCGCCTCATGAACACTGAAGCTTTCTTT. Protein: CSARDRSRSRLMNTEAFF.

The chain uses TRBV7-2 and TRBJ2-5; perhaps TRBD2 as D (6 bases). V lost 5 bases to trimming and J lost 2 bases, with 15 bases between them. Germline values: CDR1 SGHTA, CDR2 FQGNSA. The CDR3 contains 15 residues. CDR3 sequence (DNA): TGTGCCAGCAGCCTGGGACTGTCACTTCAAGAGACCCAGTACTTC. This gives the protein CASSLGLSLQETQYF.

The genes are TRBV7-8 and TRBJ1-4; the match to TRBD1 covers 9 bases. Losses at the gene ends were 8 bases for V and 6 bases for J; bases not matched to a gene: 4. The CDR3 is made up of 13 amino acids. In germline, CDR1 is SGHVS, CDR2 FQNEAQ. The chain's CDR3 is CASRDRVDEKLFF. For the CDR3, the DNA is TGTGCCAGCCGGGACAGGGTGGATGAAAAACTGTTTTTT.

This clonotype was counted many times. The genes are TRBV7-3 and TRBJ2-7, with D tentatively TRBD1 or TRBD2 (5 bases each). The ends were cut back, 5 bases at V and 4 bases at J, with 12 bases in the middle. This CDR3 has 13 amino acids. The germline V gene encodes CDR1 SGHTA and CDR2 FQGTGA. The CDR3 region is CASSRDAGYEQYF. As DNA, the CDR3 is TGTGCCAGCAGCCGGGACGCCGGATACGAGCAGTACTTC. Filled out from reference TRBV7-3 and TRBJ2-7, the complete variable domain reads GAGVSQTPSNKVTEKGKYVELRCDPISGHTALYWYRQSLGQGPEFLIYFQGTGAADDSGLPNDRFFAVRPEGSVSTLKIQRTERGDSAVYLCASSRDAGYEQYFGPGTRLTVT.

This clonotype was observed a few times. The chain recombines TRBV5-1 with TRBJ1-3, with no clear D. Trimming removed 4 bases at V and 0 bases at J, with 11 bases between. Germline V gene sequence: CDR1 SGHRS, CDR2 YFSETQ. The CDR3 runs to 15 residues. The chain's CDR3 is CASSTDGFSGNTIYF. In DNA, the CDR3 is TGCGCCAGCAGCACCGACGGATTCTCTGGAAACACCATATATTTT.

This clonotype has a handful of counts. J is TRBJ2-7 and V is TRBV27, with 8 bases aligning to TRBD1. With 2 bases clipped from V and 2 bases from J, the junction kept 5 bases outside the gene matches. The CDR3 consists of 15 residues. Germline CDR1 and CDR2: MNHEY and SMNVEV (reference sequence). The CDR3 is CASSLRTGPTYEQYV. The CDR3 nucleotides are TGTGCCAGCAGTTTAAGGACAGGGCCTACCTACGAGCAGTACGTC.

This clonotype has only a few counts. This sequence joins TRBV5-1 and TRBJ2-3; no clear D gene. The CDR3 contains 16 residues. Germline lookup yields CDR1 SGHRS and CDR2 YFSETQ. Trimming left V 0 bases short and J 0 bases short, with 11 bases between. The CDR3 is CASSLEAQSSTDTQYF. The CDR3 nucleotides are TGCGCCAGCAGCTTGGAAGCTCAGTCTAGCACAGATACGCAGTATTTT.

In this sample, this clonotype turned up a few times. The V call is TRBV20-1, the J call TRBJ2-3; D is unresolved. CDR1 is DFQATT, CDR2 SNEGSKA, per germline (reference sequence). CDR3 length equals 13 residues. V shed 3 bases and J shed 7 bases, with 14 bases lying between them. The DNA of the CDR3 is TGCAGTGCTAGCCCCCGTTATGGGTATACGCAGTATTTT. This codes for CSASPRYGYTQYF.

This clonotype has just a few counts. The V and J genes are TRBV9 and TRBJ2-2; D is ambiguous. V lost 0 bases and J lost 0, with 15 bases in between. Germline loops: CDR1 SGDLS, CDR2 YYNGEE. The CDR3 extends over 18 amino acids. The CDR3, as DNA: TGTGCCAGCAGCGTAGCACTTAGCCCCCAAACGAACACCGGGGAGCTGTTTTTT. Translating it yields CASSVALSPQTNTGELFF.